The present T cell receptor beta chain was sequenced within a study of cytomegalovirus exposure and HLA in healthy donors. Overall study context: The same platform was used for the 110 or so validation repertoires as for the 666 first-cohort repertoires, as reported in a later analysis. Study-wide findings and caveats: There were a few CMV-associated chains whose specificity for CMV antigens was confirmed in vitro. Within the 100 to 150 validation repertoires, first-cohort TCR clusters tended to co-occur, according to a later analysis.

Profiling relied on immunoSEQ multiplex PCR, and the TCRdb table lists in-frame clones only, not all of them. Here the sample spans 150,000 to 200,000 clones, about 82% being singletons. Trimming shortened V by 1 base and J by 6 bases, and 12 bases separated the two germline ends. The V gene's germline CDR1 is SGHDN and CDR2 FVKESK. The length of the CDR3 is 14 residues. For this clone: No antigen is known for it.

This TCR was sampled from a man between 25 and 39 years old in good health and CMV-seropositive. The rearrangement links TRBV14 to TRBJ1-2; D is ambiguous. Input material: PBMCs. The CDR3 reads CASSQVASIDGYTF. CDR3 DNA sequence: TGTGCCAGCAGCCAAGTGGCATCGATCGATGGCTACACCTTC.